These 14 T cell receptor beta chains came from one sample sequenced in a study of type 1 and type 2 diabetes patients. The PCR template was genomic DNA. The TCR beta CDR3 region was amplified using 30 forward and 13 reverse primers. Using its own MiXCR run on the multiplex PCR reads, TCRdb lists one record per CDR3 protein. The table includes around 300,000 distinct CDR3 sequences, 47% detected once. Sequences were obtained from peripheral blood mononuclear cells (PBMCs). The source of these receptors is a man younger than 30 with type 2 diabetes.

For this clonotype: Mismatch with germline at one junction end may stem from a read error. J is TRBJ1-5 and V is TRBV24-1; 7 bases line up with TRBD1. Germline V gene lookup returns CDR1 KGHDR and CDR2 SFDVKD. The CDR3 has 14 amino acids. In nucleotides, the CDR3 is TGTGCCAGCAGTTACAGGGGTAGCAATCAGCCCCAGCATTTT. It specifies CASSYRGSNQPQHF.

CDR3 coding DNA: TGTGCCAGTCGGAGGGGGCCCGGGGACACTGAAGCTTTCTTT. Translation gives CASRRGPGDTEAFF. The rearrangement links TRBV19 to TRBJ1-1, with TRBD1 matching over 7 bases. From germline, CDR1 is LNHDA and CDR2 SQIVND (reference sequence). CDR3 length equals 14 residues. V gave up 8 bases and J gave up 3 bases; unmatched junction bases: 9.

The chain's CDR3 is CASSFTGIQETQYF. CDR3 in DNA: TGTGCCAGCAGTTTTACAGGGATCCAAGAGACCCAGTACTTC. The rearrangement links TRBV28 to TRBJ2-5, with D tentatively TRBD1 (6 bases). The CDR3 runs 14 residues. V was pared by 3 bases and J by 1 base, with 9 bases between. The germline V gene encodes CDR1 MDHEN and CDR2 SYDVKM.

Turning to this clonotype: The junction shows a germline mismatch at one end, possibly a read error. The chain carries TRBV2 and TRBJ2-6; 9 bases align to TRBD1. The CDR3 contains 16 residues. The germline gives CDR1 SNHLY, CDR2 FYNNEI. CDR3 region: CAGSEGTGNGANVLTF. The CDR3 DNA is TGTGCCGGCAGTGAGGGGACAGGGAACGGGGCCAACGTCCTGACTTTC.

The chain couples TRBV7-2 to TRBJ2-5; TRBD2 might be the D (5 bases). This CDR3 has 14 residues. Between the trimmed V and J ends, which lost 5 bases and 5 bases, there was a span of 15 bases. Germline V gives CDR1 SGHTA, CDR2 FQGNSA. The CDR3 is CASSPDPRRETQYF. As DNA, the CDR3 is TGTGCCAGCAGCCCCGACCCCAGGAGGGAGACCCAGTACTTC.

The chain recombines TRBV10-3 with TRBJ2-1; a weak D match, TRBD1 (6 bases). This CDR3 comprises 15 residues. Germline CDR1 is ENHRY and CDR2 is SYGVKD. V dropped 2 bases and J dropped 9 bases, with 17 bases sitting between them. The DNA of the CDR3 is TGTGCCATCAGTGAGAGGTTAGGGGGAGAAAGTGAGCAGTTCTTC. It encodes CAISERLGGESEQFF.

This clonotype was counted between two and nine times. The CDR3 nucleotides read TGTGCCAGCAGCTTAACTCGCACAGGGGGGCGAGGCTACACCTTC. Amino acids: CASSLTRTGGRGYTF. This chain uses TRBV7-3 with TRBJ1-2, with TRBD1 matching 8 bases. In germline, CDR1 is SGHTA, CDR2 FQGTGA. The CDR3 is 15 residues long. Losses at the gene ends were 0 bases for V and 8 bases for J; bases not matched to a gene: 8. Based on the CDR3 plus reference TRBV7-3 and TRBJ1-2, the full variable domain is GAGVSQTPSNKVTEKGKYVELRCDPISGHTALYWYRQSLGQGPEFLIYFQGTGAADDSGLPNDRFFAVRPEGSVSTLKIQRTERGDSAVYLCASSLTRTGGRGYTFGSGTRLTVV.

This clonotype was observed a handful of times. This chain joins TRBV15 and TRBJ2-3; either TRBD1 or TRBD2 may supply D (5 bases each). This CDR3 is built from 16 residues. Trimming cost V 0 bases and J 3 bases, with 13 bases left between them. Germline CDR1 and CDR2: LNHNV and YYDKDF (reference sequence). CDR3: CATSRDPGDLTDTQYF. CDR3 in DNA: TGTGCCACCAGCAGAGACCCCGGGGACCTAACAGATACGCAGTATTTT.

CDR3 protein: CASINTGNEQFF. DNA for the CDR3: TGTGCCAGCATCAACACGGGGAATGAGCAGTTCTTC. V and J are TRBV2 and TRBJ2-1; a possible D gene is TRBD2 (5 bases). In germline, CDR1 is SNHLY, CDR2 FYNNEI. Between the trimmed V and J ends, which lost 7 bases and 7 bases, there was a span of 11 bases. CDR3 length equals 12 residues.

There are a few counts of this clonotype. The chain links TRBV6-5 to TRBJ1-1, with D maybe TRBD1 (6 bases). The length of the CDR3 is 15 residues. V lost 0 bases and J lost 2, with 10 bases in between. Per germline, CDR1 MNHEY and CDR2 SVGAGI. The CDR3 region is CASSYSTQGNTEAFF. Here the CDR3 DNA reads TGTGCCAGCAGTTACTCGACACAGGGTAACACTGAAGCTTTCTTT.

This chain links TRBV9 with TRBJ2-1, with 7 bases matching TRBD2. Germline values: CDR1 SGDLS, CDR2 YYNGEE. Germline trimming cut 6 bases from V and 8 bases from J; bases unmatched to any gene: 11. This CDR3 comprises 14 residues. The CDR3 DNA is TGTGCCAGCAATACAAACGTGGGGGGGGATGAGCAGTTCTTC. Translated: CASNTNVGGDEQFF.

The V and J genes are TRBV28 and TRBJ2-7; D might be TRBD2 (6 bases). The V gene's germline CDR1 is MDHEN and CDR2 SYDVKM. The CDR3 has 16 residues. Trimming cost V 6 bases and J 2 bases, with 20 bases left between them. Written as DNA, the CDR3 is TGTGCCAGCAGGTCTCCCTGGGGGGTACTTCCCTACGAGCAGTACTTC. Its translation: CASRSPWGVLPYEQYF.

The chain joins TRBV7-6 to TRBJ2-6; no clear D gene. The V gene's germline CDR1 is SGHVS and CDR2 FNYEAQ. This CDR3 is 17 amino acids long. The V gene lost 2 bases and the J gene lost 1 base, with 12 bases spanning the gap. CDR3 bases: TGTGCCAGCAGCTTATCTTTAGGACCTTCTGGGGCCAACGTCCTGACTTTC. This translates into CASSLSLGPSGANVLTF.

This clonotype was recorded a few times. The V gene is TRBV7-2, the J gene TRBJ2-2, with 11 bases lining up with TRBD2. CDR1 is SGHTA, CDR2 FQGNSA, per germline. J gave up 9 bases and V 5 bases, and 17 bases lay outside the gene matches. The CDR3 is made up of 18 amino acids. The CDR3 bases are TGTGCCAGCAGCCCTGGGGGGGGGCTAGCGGGGGGCGGCTGGGAGCTGTTTTTT. Translated: CASSPGGGLAGGGWELFF.